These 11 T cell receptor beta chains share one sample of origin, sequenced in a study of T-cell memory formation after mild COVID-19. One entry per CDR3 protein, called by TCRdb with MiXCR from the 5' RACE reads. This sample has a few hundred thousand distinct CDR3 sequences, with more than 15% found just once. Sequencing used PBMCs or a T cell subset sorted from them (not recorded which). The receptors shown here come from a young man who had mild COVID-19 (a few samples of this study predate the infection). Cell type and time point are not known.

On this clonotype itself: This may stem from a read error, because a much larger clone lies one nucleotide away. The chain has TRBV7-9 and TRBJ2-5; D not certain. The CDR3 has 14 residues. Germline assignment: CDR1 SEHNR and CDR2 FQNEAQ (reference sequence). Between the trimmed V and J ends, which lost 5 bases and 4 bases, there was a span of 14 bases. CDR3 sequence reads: CASSLWTYLETQYF. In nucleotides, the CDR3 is TGTGCCAGCAGCCTTTGGACGTACTTAGAGACCCAGTACTTC.

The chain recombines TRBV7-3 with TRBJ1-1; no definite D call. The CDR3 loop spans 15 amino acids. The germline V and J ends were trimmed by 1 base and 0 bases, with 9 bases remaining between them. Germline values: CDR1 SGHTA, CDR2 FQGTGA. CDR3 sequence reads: CASSLIGRLNTEAFF. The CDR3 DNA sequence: TGTGCCAGCAGCTTAATCGGCCGGTTGAACACTGAAGCTTTCTTT.

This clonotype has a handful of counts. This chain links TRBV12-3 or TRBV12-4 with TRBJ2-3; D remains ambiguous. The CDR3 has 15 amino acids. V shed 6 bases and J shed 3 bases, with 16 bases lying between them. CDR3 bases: TGTGCCAGCAGCCCCTACCGGCGAGGAACAGATACGCAGTATTTT. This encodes CASSPYRRGTDTQYF.

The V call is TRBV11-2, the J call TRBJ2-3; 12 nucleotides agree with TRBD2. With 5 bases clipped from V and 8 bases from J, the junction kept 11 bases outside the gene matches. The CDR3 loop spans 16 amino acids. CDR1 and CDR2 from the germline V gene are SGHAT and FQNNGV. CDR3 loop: CASSASGGAFPATQYF. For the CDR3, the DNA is TGTGCCAGCAGCGCTAGCGGGGGGGCCTTCCCAGCTACGCAGTATTTT.

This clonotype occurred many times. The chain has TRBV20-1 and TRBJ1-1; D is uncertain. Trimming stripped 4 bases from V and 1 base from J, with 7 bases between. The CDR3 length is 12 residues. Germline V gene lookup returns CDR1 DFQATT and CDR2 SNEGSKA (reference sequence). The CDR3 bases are TGCAGTGCTATAGAGACGAACACTGAAGCTTTCTTT. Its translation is CSAIETNTEAFF.

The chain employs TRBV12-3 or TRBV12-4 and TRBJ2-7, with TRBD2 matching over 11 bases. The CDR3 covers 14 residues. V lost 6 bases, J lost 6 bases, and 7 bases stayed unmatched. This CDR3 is CASRSSGGALEQYF. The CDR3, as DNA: TGTGCCAGCAGAAGTAGCGGGGGGGCCCTCGAGCAGTACTTC.

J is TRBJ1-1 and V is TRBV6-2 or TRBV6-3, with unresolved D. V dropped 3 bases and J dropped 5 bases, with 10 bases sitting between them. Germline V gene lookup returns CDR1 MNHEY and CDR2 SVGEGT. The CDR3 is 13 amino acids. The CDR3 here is CASSYISKTEAFF. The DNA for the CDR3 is TGTGCCAGCAGTTATATCTCGAAGACTGAAGCTTTCTTT.

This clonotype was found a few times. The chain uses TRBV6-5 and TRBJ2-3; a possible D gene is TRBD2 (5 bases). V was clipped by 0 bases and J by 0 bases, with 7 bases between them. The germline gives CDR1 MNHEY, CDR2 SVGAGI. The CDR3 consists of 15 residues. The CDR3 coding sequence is TGTGCCAGCAGTTACTCTTGGGAGAGCACAGATACGCAGTATTTT. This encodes CASSYSWESTDTQYF.

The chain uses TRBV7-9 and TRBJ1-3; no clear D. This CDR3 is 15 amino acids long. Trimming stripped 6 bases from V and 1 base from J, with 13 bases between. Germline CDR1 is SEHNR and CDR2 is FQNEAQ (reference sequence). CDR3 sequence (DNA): TGTGCCAGCAGGCCCCCAGTGTGGTCTGGAAACACCATATATTTT. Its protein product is CASRPPVWSGNTIYF.

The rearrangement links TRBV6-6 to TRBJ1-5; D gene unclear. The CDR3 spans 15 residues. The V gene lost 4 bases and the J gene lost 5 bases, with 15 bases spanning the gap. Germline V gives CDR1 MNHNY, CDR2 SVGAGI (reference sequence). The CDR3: CASSSWTKTDQPQHF. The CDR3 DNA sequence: TGTGCCAGCAGTTCCTGGACGAAAACCGATCAGCCCCAGCATTTT.

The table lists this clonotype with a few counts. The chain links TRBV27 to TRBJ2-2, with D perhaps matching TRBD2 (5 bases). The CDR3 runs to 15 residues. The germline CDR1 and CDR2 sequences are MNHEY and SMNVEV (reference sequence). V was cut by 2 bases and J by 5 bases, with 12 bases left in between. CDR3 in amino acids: CASSLRGIETGELFF. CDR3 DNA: TGTGCCAGCAGTTTACGAGGGATAGAGACCGGGGAGCTGTTTTTT.